The 22 T cell receptor beta chains below all came from one sample that was sequenced in a study of T cell repertoires in cytomegalovirus infection. TCRdb ran MiXCR on the reads and lists one entry per CDR3 protein. The profile shows 500,000 to 600,000 distinct CDR3 sequences, approximately 15% of them singletons. What was sequenced was CD8+ T cells from PBMCs. The receptor source for this set is a human donor in good health (CMV status not recorded). Some clones in this sample may be carry-over from other donors' samples.

This clonotype turned up a few times. The J gene is TRBJ1-4, the V gene TRBV3-1; no reliable D call. The CDR3 is 15 amino acids. Between the trimmed V and J ends, which lost 0 bases and 0 bases, there was a span of 5 bases. Germline V gene sequence: CDR1 LGHDT, CDR2 YNNKEL (reference sequence). The CDR3 DNA is TGTGCCAGCAGCCAAGAAGATGCAACTAATGAAAAACTGTTTTTT. This sequence encodes CASSQEDATNEKLFF.

This clonotype was seen a few times. The chain combines TRBV19 with TRBJ2-7, with D perhaps matching TRBD1 (6 bases). The CDR3 extends over 12 amino acids. V gave up 7 bases and J gave up 5 bases, with 12 bases separating them. The germline V gene has CDR1 LNHDA and CDR2 SQIVND (reference sequence). The CDR3 sequence is CASTGQADEQYF. The DNA of the CDR3 is TGTGCCAGTACGGGACAAGCGGACGAGCAGTACTTC.

This chain connects TRBV20-1 to TRBJ2-3; 13 bases align to TRBD2. The CDR3 loop spans 16 amino acids. Germline trimming cut 3 bases from V and 5 bases from J; bases unmatched to any gene: 8. Germline CDR1 and CDR2: DFQATT and SNEGSKA (reference sequence). The CDR3 region has the DNA TGCAGTGCTAGTCCCGGACTAGCGGGGGAGGTAGATACGCAGTATTTT. It yields the protein CSASPGLAGEVDTQYF.

This clonotype was seen at least ten times. The chain has TRBV12-3 or TRBV12-4 and TRBJ2-7; 8 bases line up with TRBD2. After removal of 4 bases from V and 0 bases from J, the junction contained 2 bases not matched to a gene. The CDR3 spans 14 residues. CDR3 DNA: TGTGCCAGCAGTTGGACTAGCAGCTCCTACGAGCAGTACTTC. Residues: CASSWTSSSYEQYF.

This clonotype came up many times. The chain has TRBV7-8 and TRBJ2-1, with 16 positions matching TRBD2. With V trimmed by 5 bases and J by 2 bases, 6 bases remained unmatched. The length of the CDR3 is 18 residues. The germline V gene has CDR1 SGHVS and CDR2 FQNEAQ. In DNA form, the CDR3 reads TGTGCCAGCAGCAGGGGACTAGCGGGAGGGCCAACCTACAATGAGCAGTTCTTC. Encoded protein: CASSRGLAGGPTYNEQFF.

This clonotype was observed many times. V and J are TRBV7-9 and TRBJ1-1; 7 bases map to TRBD1. The CDR3 runs to 14 residues. V shed 1 base, J shed 11 bases, and the junction held 10 bases outside the gene matches. CDR1 and CDR2 (germline): SEHNR, FQNEAQ (reference sequence). In DNA form, the CDR3 reads TGTGCCAGCAGCTTAGTCCAGGGGGTGATTACTGCTTTCTTT. As protein: CASSLVQGVITAFF.

This clonotype showed up just a few times. The V gene is TRBV7-9, the J gene TRBJ2-1; 10 positions agree with TRBD2. Looked up from germline, CDR1 is SEHNR and CDR2 is FQNEAQ (reference sequence). The trim removed 2 bases at V and 1 base at J, leaving 14 bases unmatched. The CDR3 consists of 20 residues. This CDR3 reads CASSLPPVLVSGGSYNEQFF. The CDR3, as DNA: TGTGCCAGCAGCTTACCCCCTGTATTAGTTAGCGGGGGGTCCTACAATGAGCAGTTCTTC.

The V gene is TRBV3-1, the J gene TRBJ1-4, with a weak D call TRBD1 (6 bases). The V end lost 2 bases, the J end lost 3 bases, and 10 bases lay between the germline ends. The CDR3 consists of 15 residues. Germline loops: CDR1 LGHDT, CDR2 YNNKEL (reference sequence). The CDR3 bases are TGTGCCAGCAGCCAAAGACAGGCAGCTAATGAAAAACTGTTTTTT. This encodes CASSQRQAANEKLFF.

This clonotype was detected ten times or more. This chain links TRBV6-1 with TRBJ1-4; D is possibly TRBD1 (5 bases). This CDR3 contains 14 residues. Germline V gene data show CDR1 as MNHNS and CDR2 as SASEGT. Deletions cut 3 bases from V and 12 bases from J, with 17 bases between. CDR3: CASSEGDGWEELFF. CDR3 nucleotide sequence: TGTGCCAGCAGTGAGGGGGACGGCTGGGAGGAACTGTTTTTT.

Only one count was recorded for this clonotype. This chain uses TRBV29-1 with TRBJ1-4; 9 nucleotides match TRBD1. The germline V gene has CDR1 SQVTM and CDR2 ANQGSEA. The CDR3 is 14 residues long. Trimming removed 6 bases from V and 5 bases from J; junction bases left unmatched: 7. The CDR3 region is CSVLDGTGNEKLFF. The CDR3, as DNA: TGCAGCGTCCTCGACGGGACAGGGAATGAAAAACTGTTTTTT.

This clonotype was seen repeatedly, ten times or more. This chain links TRBV11-1 with TRBJ2-3, with D tentatively TRBD1 (5 bases). CDR1 and CDR2 from the germline V gene are SGHAT and FQDESV (reference sequence). This CDR3 is 15 amino acids long. The germline V and J ends were trimmed by 4 bases and 1 base, with 12 bases remaining between them. CDR3: CASSSTAEGTDTQYF. CDR3 sequence (DNA): TGTGCCAGCAGCTCGACAGCAGAGGGCACAGATACGCAGTATTTT.

The sample holds a few counts of this clonotype. The V call is TRBV10-3, the J call TRBJ1-2, with TRBD1 matching over 10 bases. Looked up from germline, CDR1 is ENHRY and CDR2 is SYGVKD. V dropped 7 bases and J dropped 5; count of bases not matched to a gene: 4. CDR3 length: 13 amino acids. The CDR3: CAITLGQGYGYTF. DNA for the CDR3: TGTGCCATCACTCTGGGACAGGGGTATGGCTACACCTTC.

The V call is TRBV28, the J call TRBJ2-1; a possible D gene is TRBD2 (6 bases). The CDR3 is 15 amino acids. The V end lost 5 bases, the J end lost 5 bases, and 16 bases lay between the germline ends. CDR1 and CDR2 (germline): MDHEN, SYDVKM. Written as DNA, the CDR3 is TGTGCCAGCAGTGGAACGGGCAGGACTAACAATGAGCAGTTCTTC. Translation gives CASSGTGRTNNEQFF.

The chain uses TRBV9 and TRBJ2-1; 7 bases match TRBD2. Looked up from germline, CDR1 is SGDLS and CDR2 is YYNGEE. The CDR3 consists of 16 residues. The J segment lost 1 base and the V segment lost 3 bases, leaving 7 bases of the junction unmatched. CDR3 bases: TGTGCCAGCAGCGGGGCGGGAGCGGGTTCCTACAATGAGCAGTTCTTC. This encodes CASSGAGAGSYNEQFF.

At least ten counts were recorded for this clonotype. The chain carries TRBV7-8 and TRBJ2-7; 15 bases agree with TRBD2. After removal of 5 bases from V and 0 bases from J, the junction contained 8 bases not matched to a gene. Germline CDR1 reads SGHVS; CDR2 reads FQNEAQ. The CDR3 sequence is 18 residues long. CDR3 nucleotides: TGTGCCAGCAGCCCCGGACTAGCGGGAGGGCCGAGCTCCTACGAGCAGTACTTC. This gives the protein CASSPGLAGGPSSYEQYF.

Comments on this clonotype: As the CDR3 is not closed by the conserved phenylalanine or tryptophan, this likely results from a read error. No DNA is shown, since the ends of the CDR3 on it are uncertain; the CDR3 is the one TCRdb lists. The chain is built from TRBV12-3 or TRBV12-4 and TRBJ2-1; the tabulated D call, TRBD1, remains unverified against the DNA. The CDR3 contains 14 residues when both ends are counted. The CDR3 loop is CASSLEQGGNEPFS.

This clonotype was seen once. The chain joins TRBV29-1 to TRBJ2-2, with D perhaps matching TRBD1 (6 bases). This CDR3 has 12 residues. Trimming pared 7 bases from V and 7 bases from J, leaving 13 bases between. Germline assignment: CDR1 SQVTM and CDR2 ANQGSEA. The CDR3 loop reads CSASGQSGELFF. The CDR3 DNA sequence: TGCAGCGCCAGCGGACAGAGCGGGGAGCTGTTTTTT.

This clonotype was counted ten times or more. The V and J genes are TRBV27 and TRBJ1-1; 8 nucleotides agree with TRBD1. With V trimmed by 4 bases and J by 1 base, 2 bases remained unmatched. CDR1 and CDR2 (germline): MNHEY, SMNVEV (reference sequence). There are 14 residues in the CDR3. In DNA, the CDR3 is TGTGCCAGCAGTTACAGGGGGGGGAACACTGAAGCTTTCTTT. This encodes CASSYRGGNTEAFF.

The J gene is TRBJ2-5, the V gene TRBV5-1; 12 bases match TRBD2. Per the germline V gene, CDR1 is SGHRS and CDR2 is YFSETQ. After removal of 2 bases from V and 4 bases from J, the junction contained 9 bases not matched to a gene. The CDR3 extends over 17 amino acids. CDR3 loop: CASSLGPTSGSIETQYF. The CDR3 nucleotides read TGCGCCAGCAGCTTAGGACCGACTAGCGGGAGTATAGAGACCCAGTACTTC.

This clonotype was seen a few times. This chain connects TRBV6-1 to TRBJ2-1, with 9 bases matching TRBD1. V was clipped by 7 bases and J by 5 bases; unmatched bases: 3. The CDR3 length is 13 residues. The germline CDR1 and CDR2 sequences are MNHNS and SASEGT. The CDR3, as DNA: TGTGCCAGCACCTGGACAGGGGACAATGAGCAGTTCTTC. It translates to CASTWTGDNEQFF.

This clonotype showed up many times. The chain is built from TRBV6-6 and TRBJ2-7; D possibly corresponds to TRBD1 (5 bases). The CDR3 consists of 15 residues. Germline lookup yields CDR1 MNHNY and CDR2 SVGAGI (reference sequence). Between the trimmed V and J ends, which lost 2 bases and 3 bases, there was a span of 14 bases. CDR3 region: CASSYPGSRGYEQYF. DNA of the CDR3: TGTGCCAGCAGTTACCCTGGTAGTAGGGGCTACGAGCAGTACTTC.

The gene calls are TRBV10-3 and TRBJ2-3; D is possibly TRBD1 (6 bases). Trimming pared 3 bases from V and 2 bases from J, leaving 18 bases between. CDR3 size: 17 residues. Germline lookup yields CDR1 ENHRY and CDR2 SYGVKD. CDR3 bases: TGTGCCATCAGTGAACTTGGGACACGGAAAGCCACAGATACGCAGTATTTT. Its translation is CAISELGTRKATDTQYF.